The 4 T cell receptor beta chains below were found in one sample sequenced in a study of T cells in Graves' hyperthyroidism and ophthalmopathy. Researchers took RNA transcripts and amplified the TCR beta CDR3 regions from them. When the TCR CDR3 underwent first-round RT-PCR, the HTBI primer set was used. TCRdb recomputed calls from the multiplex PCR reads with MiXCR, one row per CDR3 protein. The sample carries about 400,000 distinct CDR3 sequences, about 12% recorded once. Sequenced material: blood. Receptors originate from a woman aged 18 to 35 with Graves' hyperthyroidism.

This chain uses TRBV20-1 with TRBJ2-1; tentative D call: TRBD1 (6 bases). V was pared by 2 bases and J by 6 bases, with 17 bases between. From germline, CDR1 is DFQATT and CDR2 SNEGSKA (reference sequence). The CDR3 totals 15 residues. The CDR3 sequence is CSARLGFQGPNEQFF. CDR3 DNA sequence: TGCAGTGCTAGACTCGGGTTCCAGGGGCCCAATGAGCAGTTCTTC.

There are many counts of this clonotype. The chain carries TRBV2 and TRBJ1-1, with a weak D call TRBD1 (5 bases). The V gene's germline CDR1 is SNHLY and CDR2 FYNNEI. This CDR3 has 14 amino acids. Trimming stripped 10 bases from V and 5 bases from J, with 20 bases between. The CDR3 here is CATQGGRRGTEAFF. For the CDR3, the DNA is TGTGCCACCCAGGGAGGGCGCCGGGGTACTGAAGCTTTCTTT.

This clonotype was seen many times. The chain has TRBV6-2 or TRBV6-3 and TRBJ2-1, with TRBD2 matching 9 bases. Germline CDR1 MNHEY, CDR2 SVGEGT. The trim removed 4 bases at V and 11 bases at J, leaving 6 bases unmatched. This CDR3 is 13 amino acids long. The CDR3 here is CASSSREGLQQFF. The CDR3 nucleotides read TGTGCCAGCAGTTCGCGGGAGGGCCTTCAGCAGTTCTTC.

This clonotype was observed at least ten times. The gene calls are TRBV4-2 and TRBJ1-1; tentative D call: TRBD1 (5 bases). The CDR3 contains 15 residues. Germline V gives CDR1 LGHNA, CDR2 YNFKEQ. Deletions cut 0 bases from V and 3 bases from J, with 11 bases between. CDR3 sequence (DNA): TGTGCCAGCAGCCAAGATCGGGGCTCCCACACTGAAGCTTTCTTT. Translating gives CASSQDRGSHTEAFF.